The rows below give T cell receptor beta chains drawn from one sample of a study of T cells in Graves' hyperthyroidism and ophthalmopathy. Each CDR3 protein is one row after TCRdb ran MiXCR on the multiplex PCR reads. The data show approximately 590,000 distinct CDR3 sequences, with roughly 46% seen just once and roughly 8.2% held by the top ten. The source material was peripheral blood or thyroid tissue (not recorded which). The receptors shown here come from a young woman with Graves' hyperthyroidism. The CDR3 runs from the conserved cysteine through the conserved F or W. D genes are given only for firm matches. The listing skips clone size in some rows; elsewhere it reads once, few, many or a size class.

V	J	D	length	size	CDR3	DNA
TRBV25-1	TRBJ1-2	.	11	.	CARQTNYGYTF	TGTGCCAGACAGACTAACTATGGCTACACCTTC
TRBV7-7	TRBJ2-2	.	15	many	CASSSWPKGDGELFF	TGTGCTAGCAGCTCATGGCCCAAGGGGGACGGGGAGCTGTTTTTT
TRBV7-9	TRBJ2-7	.	13	few	CASSHGVSYEQYF	TGTGCCAGCAGCCACGGGGTCTCCTACGAGCAGTACTTC
TRBV2	TRBJ1-5	.	14	few	CASSGQISNQPQHF	TGTGCCAGCAGTGGACAGATTAGCAATCAGCCCCAGCATTTT
TRBV9	TRBJ1-5	.	14	.	CASSAGIGVQPQHF	TGTGCCAGCAGCGCGGGGATAGGGGTTCAGCCCCAGCATTTT
TRBV7-9	TRBJ2-7	.	16	.	CASSQEYQGHSYEQYF	TGCGCCAGCAGCCAAGAATATCAGGGGCACTCCTACGAGCAGTACTTC
TRBV6-5	TRBJ1-6	.	15	few	CASSYWGQYNSPLHF	TGTGCCAGCAGTTACTGGGGACAATATAATTCACCCCTCCACTTT
TRBV24-1	TRBJ2-6	.	15	many	CATSRPGAGANVLTF	TGTGCCACCAGTCGCCCCGGGGCCGGGGCCAACGTCCTGACTTTC
TRBV15	TRBJ2-6	TRBD1	15	.	CATSVGQAGANVLTF	TGTGCCACCAGCGTGGGACAGGCTGGGGCCAACGTCCTGACTTTC
TRBV25-1	TRBJ2-7	.	14	.	CASSEMASAYEQYF	TGTGCCAGCAGTGAAATGGCTAGCGCCTACGAGCAGTACTTC
TRBV2	TRBJ1-2	TRBD1	13	.	CASSDRTGDGYTF	TGTGCCAGCAGTGACAGGACAGGTGATGGCTACACCTTC
TRBV19	TRBJ1-1	.	15	.	CASSPTGTAHTEAFF	TGTGCCAGTAGTCCGACCGGGACGGCGCACACTGAAGCTTTCTTT
TRBV29-1	TRBJ1-4	.	15	.	CSVEPLGRANEKLFF	TGCAGCGTTGAGCCCCTCGGTAGGGCCAATGAAAAACTGTTTTTT
TRBV19	TRBJ1-2	TRBD1	14	few	CASSPRGQDYGYTF	TGTGCCAGTAGTCCCCGGGGACAGGACTATGGCTACACCTTC
TRBV12-3/TRBV12-4	TRBJ2-7	.	11	few	CASSNGYEQYF	TGTGCCAGCAGTAATGGGTACGAGCAGTACTTC
TRBV6-5	TRBJ1-2	.	14	.	CASSYRGTSYGYTF	TGTGCCAGCAGTTACCGGGGGACGTCCTATGGCTACACCTTC
TRBV2	TRBJ1-4	.	13	.	CASSAGSGEKLSF	TGTGCCAGCAGTGCCGGGTCCGGGGAAAAACTGTCTTTT
TRBV20-1	TRBJ1-6	TRBD1	14	few	CSALWTGVVSPLHF	TGCAGTGCTTTATGGACAGGGGTCGTTTCACCCCTCCACTTT
TRBV2	TRBJ1-2	.	14	few	CASSLFGVGYGYTF	TGTGCCAGCAGTTTATTCGGGGTGGGCTATGGCTACACCTTC
TRBV5-1	TRBJ1-2	.	14	few	CASSLAGSQYGYTF	TGCGCCAGCAGCTTGGCGGGCAGTCAGTATGGCTACACCTTC
TRBV24-1	TRBJ2-5	.	11	many	CATGLRETQYF	TGTGCCACCGGACTCCGGGAGACCCAGTACTTC
TRBV2	TRBJ1-6	.	15	many	CASRGTGSYNSPLHF	TGTGCCAGCAGAGGGACGGGCTCCTATAATTCACCCCTCCACTTT